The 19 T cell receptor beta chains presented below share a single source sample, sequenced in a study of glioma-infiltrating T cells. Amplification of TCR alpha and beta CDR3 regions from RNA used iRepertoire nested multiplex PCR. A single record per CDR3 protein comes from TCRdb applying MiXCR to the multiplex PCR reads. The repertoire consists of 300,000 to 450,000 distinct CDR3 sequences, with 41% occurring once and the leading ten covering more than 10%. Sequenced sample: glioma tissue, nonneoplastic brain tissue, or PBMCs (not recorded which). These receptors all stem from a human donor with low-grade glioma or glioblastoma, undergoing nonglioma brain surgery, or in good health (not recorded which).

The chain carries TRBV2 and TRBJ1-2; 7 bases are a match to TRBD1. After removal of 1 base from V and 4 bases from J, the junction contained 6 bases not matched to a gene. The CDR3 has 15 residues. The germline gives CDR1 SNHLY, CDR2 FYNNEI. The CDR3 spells CASSEEGTALYGYTF. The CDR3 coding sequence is TGTGCCAGCAGTGAAGAGGGGACAGCACTCTATGGCTACACCTTC.

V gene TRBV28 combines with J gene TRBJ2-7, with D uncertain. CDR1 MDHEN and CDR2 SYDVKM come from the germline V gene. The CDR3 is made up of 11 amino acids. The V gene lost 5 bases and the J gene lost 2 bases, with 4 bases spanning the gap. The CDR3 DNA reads TGTGCCAGCAGTATTCCCTACGAGCAGTACTTC. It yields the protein CASSIPYEQYF.

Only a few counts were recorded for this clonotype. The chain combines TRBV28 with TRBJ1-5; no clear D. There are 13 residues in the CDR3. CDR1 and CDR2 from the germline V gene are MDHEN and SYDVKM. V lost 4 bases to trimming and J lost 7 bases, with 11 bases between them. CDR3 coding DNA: TGTGCCAGCAGTTCCGGAATTGGGCAGCCCCAGCATTTT. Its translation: CASSSGIGQPQHF. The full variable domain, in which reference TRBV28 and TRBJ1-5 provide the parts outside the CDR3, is DVKVTQSSRYLVKRTGEKVFLECVQDMDHENMFWYRQDPGLGLRLIYFSYDVKMKEKGDIPEGYSVSREKKERFSLILESASTNQTSMYLCASSSGIGQPQHFGDGTRLSIL.

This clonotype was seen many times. The DNA of the CDR3 is TGTGCCAGCAGTTACTCGATCGGGACAGGAGGGGCGAGCACTGAAGCTTTCTTT. Protein: CASSYSIGTGGASTEAFF. This chain joins TRBV6-2 or TRBV6-3 and TRBJ1-1; the match to TRBD1 covers 8 bases. Germline CDR1 MNHEY, CDR2 SVGEGT. The CDR3 has 18 residues. J gave up 4 bases and V 0 bases, and 13 bases lay outside the gene matches.

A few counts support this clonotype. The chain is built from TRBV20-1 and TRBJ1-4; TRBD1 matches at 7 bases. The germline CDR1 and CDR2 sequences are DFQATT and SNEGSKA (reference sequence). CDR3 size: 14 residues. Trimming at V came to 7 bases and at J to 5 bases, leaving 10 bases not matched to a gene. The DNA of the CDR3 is TGCAGTGTTCCACGAGGACAGGTGAATGAAAAACTGTTTTTT. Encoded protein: CSVPRGQVNEKLFF.

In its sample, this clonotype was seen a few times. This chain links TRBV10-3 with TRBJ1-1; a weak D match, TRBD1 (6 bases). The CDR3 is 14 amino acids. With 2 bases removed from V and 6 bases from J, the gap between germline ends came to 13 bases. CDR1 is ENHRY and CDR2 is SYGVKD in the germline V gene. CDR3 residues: CAISEDGSGAEAFF. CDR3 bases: TGTGCCATCAGTGAGGACGGCTCAGGGGCTGAAGCTTTCTTT.

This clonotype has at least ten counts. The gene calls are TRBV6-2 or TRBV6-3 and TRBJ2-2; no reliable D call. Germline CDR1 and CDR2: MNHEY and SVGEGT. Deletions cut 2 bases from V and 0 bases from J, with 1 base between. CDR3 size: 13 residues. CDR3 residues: CASSYANTGELFF. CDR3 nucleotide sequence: TGTGCCAGCAGTTACGCGAACACCGGGGAGCTGTTTTTT.

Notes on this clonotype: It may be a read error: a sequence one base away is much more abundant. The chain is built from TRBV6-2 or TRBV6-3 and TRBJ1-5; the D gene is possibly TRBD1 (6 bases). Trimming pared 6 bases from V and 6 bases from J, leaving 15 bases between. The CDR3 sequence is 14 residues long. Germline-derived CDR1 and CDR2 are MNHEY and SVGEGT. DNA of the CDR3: TGTGCCAGCAGCTTTGACAGGACGGCTCAGCCCCAGCATTTT. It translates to CASSFDRTAQPQHF.

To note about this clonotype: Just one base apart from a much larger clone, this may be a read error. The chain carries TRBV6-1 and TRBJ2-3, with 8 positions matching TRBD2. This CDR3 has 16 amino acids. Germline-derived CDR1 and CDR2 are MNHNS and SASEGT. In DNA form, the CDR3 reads TGTGCCAGCAGCCCTAATAGCGGGGCCTACACAGATAGGCAGTATTTT. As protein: CASSPNSGAYTDRQYF.

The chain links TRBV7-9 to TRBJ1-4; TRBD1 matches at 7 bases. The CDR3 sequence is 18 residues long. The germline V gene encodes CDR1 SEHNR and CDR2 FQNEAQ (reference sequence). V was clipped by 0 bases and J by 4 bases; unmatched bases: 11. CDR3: CASSLARVTGDRNEKLFF. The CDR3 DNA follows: TGTGCCAGCAGCTTAGCTCGGGTTACAGGGGACCGTAATGAAAAACTGTTTTTT.

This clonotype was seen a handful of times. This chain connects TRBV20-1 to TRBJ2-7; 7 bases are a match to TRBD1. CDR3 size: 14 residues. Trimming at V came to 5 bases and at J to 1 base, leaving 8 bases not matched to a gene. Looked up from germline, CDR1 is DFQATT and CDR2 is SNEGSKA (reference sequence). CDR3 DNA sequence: TGCAGTGCTGATCCAGGGGGTAGGTCCTACGAGCAGTACTTC. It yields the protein CSADPGGRSYEQYF.

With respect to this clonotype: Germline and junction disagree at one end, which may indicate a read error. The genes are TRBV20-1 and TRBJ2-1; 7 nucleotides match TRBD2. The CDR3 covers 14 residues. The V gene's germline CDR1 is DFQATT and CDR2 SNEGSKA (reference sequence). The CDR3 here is CSSSQAGAYNEQFF. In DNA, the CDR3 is TGCAGTTCTAGTCAGGCGGGAGCCTACAATGAGCAGTTCTTC.

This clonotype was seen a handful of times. The CDR3 protein is CASGGTRPYNEQFF. Here the CDR3 DNA reads TGTGCCAGCGGCGGGACGAGACCCTACAATGAGCAGTTCTTC. The chain links TRBV2 to TRBJ2-1; perhaps TRBD2 as D (6 bases). The V end lost 8 bases, the J end lost 2 bases, and 13 bases lay between the germline ends. The CDR3 has 14 residues. Per germline, CDR1 SNHLY and CDR2 FYNNEI.

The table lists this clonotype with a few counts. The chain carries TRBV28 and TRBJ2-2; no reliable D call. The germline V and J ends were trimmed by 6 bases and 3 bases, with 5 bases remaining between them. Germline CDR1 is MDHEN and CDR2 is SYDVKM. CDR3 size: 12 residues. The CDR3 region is CASSRYTGELFF. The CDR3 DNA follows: TGTGCCAGCAGCCGTTACACCGGGGAGCTGTTTTTT. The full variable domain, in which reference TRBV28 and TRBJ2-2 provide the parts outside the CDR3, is DVKVTQSSRYLVKRTGEKVFLECVQDMDHENMFWYRQDPGLGLRLIYFSYDVKMKEKGDIPEGYSVSREKKERFSLILESASTNQTSMYLCASSRYTGELFFGEGSRLTVL.

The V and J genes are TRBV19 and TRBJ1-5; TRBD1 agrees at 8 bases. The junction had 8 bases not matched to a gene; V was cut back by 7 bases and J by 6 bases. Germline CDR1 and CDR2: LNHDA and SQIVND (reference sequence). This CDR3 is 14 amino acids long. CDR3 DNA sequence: TGTGCCAGTAAGGGGCCAGGGGGCTTTCAGCCCCAGCATTTT. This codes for CASKGPGGFQPQHF.

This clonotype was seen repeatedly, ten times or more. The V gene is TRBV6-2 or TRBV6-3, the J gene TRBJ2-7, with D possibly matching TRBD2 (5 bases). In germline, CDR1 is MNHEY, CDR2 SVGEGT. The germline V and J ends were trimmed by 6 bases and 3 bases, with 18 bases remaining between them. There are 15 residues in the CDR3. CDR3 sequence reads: CASSLTLAANYEQYF. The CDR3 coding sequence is TGTGCCAGCAGCCTCACGCTAGCCGCGAACTACGAGCAGTACTTC.

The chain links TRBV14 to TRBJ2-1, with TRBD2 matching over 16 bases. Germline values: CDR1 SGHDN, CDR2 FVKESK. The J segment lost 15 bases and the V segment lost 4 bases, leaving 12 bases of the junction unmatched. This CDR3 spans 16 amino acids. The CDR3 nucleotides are TGTGCCAGCAGCCCAAGTACCGGGACTAGCGGGAGGGCCCCGTTCTTC. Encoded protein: CASSPSTGTSGRAPFF.

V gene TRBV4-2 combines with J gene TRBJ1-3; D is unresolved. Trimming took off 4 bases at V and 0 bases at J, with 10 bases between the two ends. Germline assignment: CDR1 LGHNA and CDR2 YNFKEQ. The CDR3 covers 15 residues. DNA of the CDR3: TGTGCCAGCAGCCGAGACTCAACCTCTGGAAACACCATATATTTT. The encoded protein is CASSRDSTSGNTIYF.

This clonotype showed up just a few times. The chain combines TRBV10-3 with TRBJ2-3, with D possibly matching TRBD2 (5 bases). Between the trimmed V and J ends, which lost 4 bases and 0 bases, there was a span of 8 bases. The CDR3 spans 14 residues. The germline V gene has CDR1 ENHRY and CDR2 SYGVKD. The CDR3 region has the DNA TGTGCCATCAGTGTTAGAGGGAGCACAGATACGCAGTATTTT. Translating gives CAISVRGSTDTQYF.